The clone carrying this T cell receptor beta chain was detected many times. This sample was taken from a study of T cells in Graves' hyperthyroidism and ophthalmopathy. It was RNA transcripts that yielded the amplified TCR beta CDR3 regions. A first-round RT-PCR of the TCR CDR3 used the HTBI primer set. TCRdb itself ran the multiplex PCR reads through MiXCR, one entry per CDR3 protein. Among around 520,000 distinct CDR3 sequences listed, around an eighth were seen once. The CDR3 is 12 residues long. V lost 7 bases, J lost 6 bases, and 12 bases lay in between. Germline CDR1 SEHNR, CDR2 FQNEAQ (reference sequence).

The chain carries TRBV7-9 and TRBJ1-2, with D possibly being TRBD1 (5 bases). What was sequenced was blood. The receptor comes from a woman aged 18-29 years with Graves' hyperthyroidism. CDR3 DNA sequence: TGTGCCAGCAACTTTGAAGGGGATGGCTACACCTTC. This gives the protein CASNFEGDGYTF.